This T cell receptor (beta chain) was observed in a study of patients and donors after allogeneic stem cell transplantation. TCRdb reprocessed the RT-PCR reads via MiXCR and lists one record per CDR3 protein. The sample holds approximately 37,000 distinct CDR3 sequences, roughly 29% seen once. This CDR3 is built from 16 residues. The germline gives CDR1 SGHRS, CDR2 YFSETQ. V lost 4 bases and J lost 0; bases outside the gene matches: 9. Sequencing was performed on blood, either unsorted or a sorted T cell fraction (not recorded which). The rearrangement links TRBV5-1 to TRBJ1-1; 7 bases match TRBD1. This clonotype originated in a human donor who was either an allogeneic HSCT recipient or a stem cell or donor lymphocyte infusion donor (not recorded which). It is not recorded whose cells these are; they may come from a transplant donor. CDR3 nucleotides: TGCGCCAGCAGCCCGGGACAGCCCGTCATGAACACTGAAGCTTTCTTT. It translates to CASSPGQPVMNTEAFF.